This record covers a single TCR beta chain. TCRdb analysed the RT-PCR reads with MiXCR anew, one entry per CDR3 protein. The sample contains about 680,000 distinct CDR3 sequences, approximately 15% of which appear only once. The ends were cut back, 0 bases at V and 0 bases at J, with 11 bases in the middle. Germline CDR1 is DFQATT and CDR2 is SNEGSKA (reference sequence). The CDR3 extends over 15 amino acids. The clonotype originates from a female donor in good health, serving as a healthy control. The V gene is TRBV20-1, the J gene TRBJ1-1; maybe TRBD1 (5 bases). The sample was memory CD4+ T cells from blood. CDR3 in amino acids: CSARDHGHMNTEAFF. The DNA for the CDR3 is TGCAGTGCTAGAGACCATGGACACATGAACACTGAAGCTTTCTTT.